Shown below are 2 T cell receptor beta chains from a single sample sequenced in a study of T cells after posttransplantation cyclophosphamide (dated by TCRdb to the mid-2010s). Library preparation was by the immunoSEQ multiplex PCR assay. TCRdb carries this immuneACCESS record with in-frame sequences only. Its versions omit some clonotypes, under half of them owing to an unresolved V gene in the studies checked, with the rest unexplained. This sample is represented by about 200 clones; 89% of them were singletons. The ten largest clones represent 4.5% to 6% of the sample. Input material: gut tissue. Receptor source: a middle-aged man.

V and J are TRBV5-6 and TRBJ2-2; possible D gene TRBD1, 5 bases. V dropped 3 bases and J dropped 7 bases, with 7 bases sitting between them. This CDR3 is built from 12 residues. Germline assignment: CDR1 SGHDT and CDR2 YYEEEE. Here the CDR3 reads CASSWGIGELFF. CDR3 nucleotide sequence: TGTGCCAGCAGCTGGGGCATCGGGGAGCTGTTTTTT.

This clone was seen a few times. V usage is TRBV25-1 and J usage is TRBJ2-1, with D possibly being TRBD2 (5 bases). Germline CDR1 reads MGHDK; CDR2 reads SYGVNS. V was clipped by 3 bases and J by 6 bases, with 12 bases between them. The CDR3 runs to 14 residues. DNA for the CDR3: TGTGCCAGCAGTGAGCCAGGACTGTTCAATGAGCAGTTCTTC. Residues: CASSEPGLFNEQFF.